This entry describes one TCR beta chain. No cognate antigen has been identified for it. No base quality values were provided; no much bigger clone lies one nucleotide off. The data are from a study of blood T cell repertoires in COVID-19 (dated by TCRdb to about 2020). For context, the study as a whole: Samples covering the acute and convalescent phases of COVID-19 were provided by collaborators in the United States, Italy and Spain. The repertoires were released in a freely available public database meant as a resource for research on the immune response to SARS-CoV-2. The samples were drawn from the first 160 participants of the ongoing ImmuneRACE study and from more than 1,000 subjects provided by 6 global collaborators. The sample metadata nearly always contained a de-identified subject ID, COVID-19 status, age in years and sex. The material from the prospective study consisted of cDNA or gDNA derived from T cells, B-cell-depleted T cells, or PBMCs. The dataset comprised deeply sampled blood TCRbeta repertoires from subjects exposed to, actively infected with, or recovered from COVID-19. Where available, HLA class I and class II types were taken from metadata supplied by the sample provider and were not determined by assay-based typing. The paper's findings and limits, for the study overall: The amount of clinical and demographic metadata varied by source and participant and was provided uncurated.

TCRbeta CDR3 regions were amplified from genomic DNA using the immunoSEQ Assay, a bias-controlled multiplex PCR. From the authors' description of their analysis: The number of nucleated cells in each sample was estimated by amplification of reference gene primers within the assay. To quantify the absolute abundance of each unique TCRbeta CDR3 rearrangement, sequence reads were collapsed and filtered. For each sample, productive Simpson clonality was calculated as the square root of Simpson's diversity index across productive rearrangements. Sourced from immuneACCESS, this table was stored by TCRdb with only in-frame sequences that have V and J called. A share of the clones is absent; for the studies checked, an unresolved V gene accounts for under half, and the remainder has no known explanation. Clonal size and the V and J genes are those of that table, whereas D and trimming came from the DNA. A total of roughly 160,000 clones appear in this sample, 80% of them only once. Roughly 3.5% of the sample rests with the top ten.

Participants in the prospective study were aged roughly 18 to 100 years, lived in approximately 26 United States geographic areas, and enrolled through a virtual design. In the prospective study, participants were assigned to cohorts based on the clinical history participants reported in a screening survey and a study questionnaire. Recovered participants in ImmuneRACE Cohort 3 were defined as having two consecutive negative NP/OP PCR tests, clearance from a healthcare professional, or resolution of symptoms. Mobile phlebotomists in the prospective study collected whole blood, serum and a nasopharyngeal or oropharyngeal swab from every participant. Additional blood draws and questionnaires over an approximately two-month period could optionally be provided by prospective study participants. Before DNA extraction, blood samples from the prospective study were shipped at room temperature or frozen.

The CDR3, cysteine through phenylalanine, is 16 amino acids long. Of all the DNA, just the CDR3 is kept, 48 bases in frame from base 1. The germline V gene gives CDR1 as SGHTA and CDR2 as FQGTGA. Trimming removed 1 base from V and 6 bases from J; the gene matches leave 7 bases unexplained. The clonotype originates from a woman aged 55-70 years who had recovered from COVID-19. The sequence links TRBV7-3 to TRBJ2-1; 9 central bases correspond to TRBD2. Sequenced: PBMCs or T cells enriched from blood (not recorded which). The nucleotide sequence reads as follows: TGTGCCAGCAGCTTAAATCGCGGGGGGGCCCTCAATGAGCAGTTCTTC. It codes for CASSLNRGGALNEQFF.